The 15 T cell receptor beta chains below all came from one sample that was sequenced in a study of blood T cell repertoires in COVID-19. Assay used: immunoSEQ multiplex PCR; TCRdb lists only in-frame clones, some missing. The profile shows roughly 140,000 clones, roughly 71% of them singletons. Sequencing used peripheral blood. All receptors come from a woman older than 75 with acute or convalescent COVID-19.

The chain combines TRBV19 with TRBJ2-7; the match to TRBD2 covers 8 bases. Trimming at V came to 6 bases and at J to 3 bases, leaving 4 bases not matched to a gene. Germline V CDR1 and CDR2: LNHDA, SQIVND (reference sequence). The CDR3 has 13 residues. CDR3 in amino acids: CASRAGTSYEQYF. CDR3 coding DNA: TGTGCCAGTAGGGCCGGGACTAGCTACGAGCAGTACTTC.

This chain connects TRBV7-8 to TRBJ1-4; 11 bases are a match to TRBD1. The length of the CDR3 is 20 residues. In germline, CDR1 is SGHVS, CDR2 FQNEAQ. Trimming took 1 base from V and 4 from J; bases not matched to a gene: 14. CDR3 loop: CASSLVPGTGGFGGNEKLFF. CDR3 in DNA: TGTGCCAGCAGCTTAGTTCCCGGGACAGGGGGTTTTGGGGGTAATGAAAAACTGTTTTTT. Full variable domain (missing parts from reference TRBV7-8 and TRBJ1-4): GAGVSQSPRYKVAKRGQDVALRCDPISGHVSLFWYQQALGQGPEFLTYFQNEAQLDKSGLPSDRFFAERPEGSVSTLKIQRTQQEDSAVYLCASSLVPGTGGFGGNEKLFFGSGTQLSVL.

On this clone itself: The CDR3 ends on some other residue instead of the conserved phenylalanine or tryptophan, so this is likely a read error. The DNA is omitted, as the CDR3 cannot be located on it reliably, and the CDR3 follows TCRdb's listing. The CDR3 region is CASSHECTGI. The chain carries TRBV23-1 and TRBJ1-1; whether TRBD1, the table's D call, matches the DNA was not checked. TRBV23-1 is an open reading frame, and its role is uncertain. The CDR3 has 10 residues if both end residues are counted.

In this sample, this clone turned up a few times. The chain is built from TRBV3-1 (or the pseudogene TRBV3-2) and TRBJ1-3, with D possibly TRBD1 on 5 matching bases. The CDR3 contains 16 residues. V lost 4 bases, J lost 1 base, and 14 bases lay in between. Germline V gene data show CDR1 as LGHDT and CDR2 as YNNKEL (reference sequence). The CDR3 coding sequence is TGTGCCAGCAGCCCTGGGACTAAGGGTTCTGGAAACACCATATATTTT. It specifies CASSPGTKGSGNTIYF.

The table lists this clone with a few counts. V is TRBV3-1 (or the pseudogene TRBV3-2) and J is TRBJ2-3; 9 bases line up with TRBD1. The CDR3 totals 16 residues. Germline CDR1 LGHDT, CDR2 YNNKEL (reference sequence). The J segment lost 4 bases and the V segment lost 4 bases, leaving 9 bases of the junction unmatched. CDR3 sequence: CASSPRDRVIPDTQYF. Written as DNA, the CDR3 is TGTGCCAGCAGCCCTCGGGACAGGGTAATTCCAGATACGCAGTATTTT.

The chain carries TRBV29-1 and TRBJ2-4, with 14 bases aligning to TRBD2. Germline-derived CDR1 and CDR2 are SQVTM and ANQGSEA. The CDR3 runs to 14 residues. V trimming: 7 bases; J trimming: 6 bases; junction bases outside the gene matches: 5. In DNA, the CDR3 is TGCAGCGCAGGGACTAGCGGGAGTGGAAACATTCAGTACTTC. The encoded protein is CSAGTSGSGNIQYF.

The J gene is TRBJ2-3, the V gene TRBV3-1 (or the pseudogene TRBV3-2); perhaps TRBD1 as D (6 bases). CDR3 size: 16 residues. Germline values: CDR1 LGHDT, CDR2 YNNKEL (reference sequence). V was shortened by 6 bases and J by 6 bases, with 22 bases between the two germline ends. DNA for the CDR3: TGTGCCAGCAGAAACCGGGACAAGAAATTCGGGGATACGCAGTATTTT. The encoded protein is CASRNRDKKFGDTQYF.

V is TRBV5-5 and J is TRBJ2-2; TRBD1 aligns across 9 bases. V shed 4 bases, J shed 3 bases, and the junction held 7 bases outside the gene matches. Germline CDR1 SGHKS, CDR2 YYEKEE (reference sequence). CDR3 length: 16 amino acids. The CDR3 bases are TGTGCCAGCAGCCTGCCGGGACAGGGCTACACCGGGGAGCTGTTTTTT. Translation gives CASSLPGQGYTGELFF.

V usage is TRBV5-4 and J usage is TRBJ2-4, with 7 bases lining up with TRBD1. The CDR3 loop spans 16 amino acids. The V and J ends lost 0 bases and 1 base, in that order; junction bases with no gene match: 4. Looked up from germline, CDR1 is SGHNT and CDR2 is YYREEE (reference sequence). The CDR3 bases are TGTGCCAGCAGCTTGGGAGGGACAGATGCCAAAAACATTCAGTACTTC. Translation gives CASSLGGTDAKNIQYF.

This clone turned up a few times. The rearrangement joins TRBV5-1 to TRBJ1-4; D remains ambiguous. Trimming took 4 bases from V and 3 from J, leaving 10 bases between them. This CDR3 spans 14 amino acids. Germline CDR1 reads SGHRS; CDR2 reads YFSETQ. CDR3 loop: CASSPREANEKLFF. CDR3 nucleotides: TGCGCCAGCAGCCCCCGAGAAGCTAATGAAAAACTGTTTTTT.

The chain recombines TRBV15 with TRBJ2-5; possibly TRBD1 for D (6 bases). This CDR3 is built from 14 residues. Germline V gene lookup returns CDR1 LNHNV and CDR2 YYDKDF (reference sequence). The ends were cut back, 1 base at V and 2 bases at J, with 8 bases in the middle. The CDR3 DNA reads as TGTGCCACCAGCAGAGGGGACACTCAAGAGACCCAGTACTTC. Its translation is CATSRGDTQETQYF. Drawing the rest from reference TRBV15 and TRBJ2-5, the complete variable domain is DAMVIQNPRYQVTQFGKPVTLSCSQTLNHNVMYWYQQKSSQAPKLLFHYYDKDFNNEADTPDNFQSRRPNTSFCFLDIRSPGLGDTAMYLCATSRGDTQETQYFGPGTRLLVL.

This clone was seen a handful of times. Compared with germline, one end of the junction differs, possibly owing to a read error. This rearrangement joins TRBV7-7 to TRBJ2-5; weak D call: TRBD2 (5 bases). The CDR3 is 16 amino acids. Germline CDR1 reads SSHAT; CDR2 reads FNYEAQ (reference sequence). CDR3 nucleotides: TGTGCTAGCAGCTCCACACATCGCGCGGGTATGGAGACCCAGTACTTC. This encodes CASSSTHRAGMETQYF. Full variable domain (remainder filled in from reference TRBV7-7 and TRBJ2-5): GAGVSQSPRYKVTKRGQDVTLRCDPISSHATLYWYQQALGQGPEFLTYFNYEAQPDKSGLPSDRFSAERPEGSISTLTIQRTEQRDSAMYRCASSSTHRAGMETQYFGPGTRLLVL.

This sequence joins TRBV30 and TRBJ1-6; D might be TRBD1 (5 bases). Germline V gene lookup returns CDR1 GTSNPN and CDR2 SVGIG (reference sequence). The germline V and J ends were trimmed by 5 bases and 0 bases, with 14 bases remaining between them. CDR3 size: 16 residues. The CDR3 DNA follows: TGTGCCTGGCAAGAGGAGGGGAGCTCCTATAATTCACCCCTCCACTTT. This codes for CAWQEEGSSYNSPLHF.

The genes are TRBV12-3 or TRBV12-4 and TRBJ1-5, with D tentatively TRBD1 (6 bases). CDR3 size: 13 residues. Trimming took off 6 bases at V and 8 bases at J, with 14 bases between the two ends. The chain's CDR3 is CASSLTGSKPQHF. The CDR3 nucleotides are TGTGCCAGCAGCTTAACAGGGTCAAAGCCCCAGCATTTT.

The gene calls are TRBV6-5 and TRBJ2-1; 7 bases fit TRBD2. The CDR3 sequence is 15 residues long. Germline CDR1 and CDR2: MNHEY and SVGAGI. V shed 0 bases and J 9 bases; nucleotides not matched to a gene: 8. The CDR3 bases are TGTGCCAGCAGTTACTCGGGGACTAATAAAATTGAGCAGTTCTTC. Encoded protein: CASSYSGTNKIEQFF.